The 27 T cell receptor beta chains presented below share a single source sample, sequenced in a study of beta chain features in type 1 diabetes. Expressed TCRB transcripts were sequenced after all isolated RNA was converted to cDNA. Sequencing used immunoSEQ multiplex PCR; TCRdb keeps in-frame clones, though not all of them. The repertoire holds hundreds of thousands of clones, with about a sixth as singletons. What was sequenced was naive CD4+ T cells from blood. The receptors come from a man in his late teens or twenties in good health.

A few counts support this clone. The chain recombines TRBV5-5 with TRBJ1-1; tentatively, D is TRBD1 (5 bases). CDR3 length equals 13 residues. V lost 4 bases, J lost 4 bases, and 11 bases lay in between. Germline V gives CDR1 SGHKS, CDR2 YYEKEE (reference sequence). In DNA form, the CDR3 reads TGTGCCAGCAGCCTGGGACCGCGCACTGAAGCTTTCTTT. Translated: CASSLGPRTEAFF.

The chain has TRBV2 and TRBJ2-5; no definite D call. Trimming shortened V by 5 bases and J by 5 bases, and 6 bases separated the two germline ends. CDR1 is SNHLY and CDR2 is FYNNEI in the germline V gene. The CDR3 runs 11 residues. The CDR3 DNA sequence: TGTGCCAGCAGTTATAGGGAGACCCAGTACTTC. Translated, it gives CASSYRETQYF.

The CDR3 loop reads CASSLVQGALMRSGNTIYF. The CDR3 DNA is TGCGCCAGCAGCTTGGTGCAGGGGGCGCTTATGAGATCTGGAAACACCATATATTTT. This rearrangement joins TRBV5-1 to TRBJ1-3; TRBD1 aligns across 8 bases. With 0 bases clipped from V and 1 base from J, the junction kept 12 bases outside the gene matches. The CDR3 runs to 19 residues. Germline V CDR1 and CDR2: SGHRS, YFSETQ.

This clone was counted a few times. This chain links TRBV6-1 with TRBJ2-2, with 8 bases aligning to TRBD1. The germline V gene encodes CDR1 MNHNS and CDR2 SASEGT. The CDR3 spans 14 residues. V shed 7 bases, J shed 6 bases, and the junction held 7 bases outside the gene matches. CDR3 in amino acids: CASNPGQASGELFF. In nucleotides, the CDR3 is TGTGCCAGCAACCCGGGACAGGCGTCCGGGGAGCTGTTTTTT.

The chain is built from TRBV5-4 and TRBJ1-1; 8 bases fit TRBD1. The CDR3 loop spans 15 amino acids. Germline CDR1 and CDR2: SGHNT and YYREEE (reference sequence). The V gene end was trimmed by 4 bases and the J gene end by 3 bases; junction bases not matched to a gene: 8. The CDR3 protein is CASSGKGQEDTEAFF. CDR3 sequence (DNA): TGTGCCAGCAGCGGAAAGGGACAGGAGGACACTGAAGCTTTCTTT.

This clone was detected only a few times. This chain's CDR3 is CASTFIGGGELFF. The DNA of the CDR3 is TGTGCCAGCACCTTCATAGGGGGCGGGGAGCTGTTTTTT. The chain links TRBV11-1 to TRBJ2-2; TRBD1 might be the D (6 bases). Germline lookup yields CDR1 SGHAT and CDR2 FQDESV (reference sequence). The CDR3 sequence is 13 residues long. V gave up 7 bases and J gave up 7 bases, with 13 bases separating them.

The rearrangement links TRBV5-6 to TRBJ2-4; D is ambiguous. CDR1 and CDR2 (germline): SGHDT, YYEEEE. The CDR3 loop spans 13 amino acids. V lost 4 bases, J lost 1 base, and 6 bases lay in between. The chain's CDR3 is CASSPAAKNIQYF. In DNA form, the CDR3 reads TGTGCCAGCAGCCCGGCGGCCAAAAACATTCAGTACTTC.

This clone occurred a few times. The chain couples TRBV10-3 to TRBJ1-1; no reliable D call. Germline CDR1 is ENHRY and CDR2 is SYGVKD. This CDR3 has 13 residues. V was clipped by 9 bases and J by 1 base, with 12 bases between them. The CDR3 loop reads CAIAVEPNTEAFF. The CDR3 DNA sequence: TGTGCCATTGCAGTCGAACCGAACACTGAAGCTTTCTTT.

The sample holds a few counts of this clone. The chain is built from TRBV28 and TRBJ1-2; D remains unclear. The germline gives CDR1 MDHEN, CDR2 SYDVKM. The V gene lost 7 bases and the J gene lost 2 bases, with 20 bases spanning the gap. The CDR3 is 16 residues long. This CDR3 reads CASTTVKQSLNYGYTF. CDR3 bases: TGTGCCAGCACTACAGTCAAACAGTCCCTAAACTATGGCTACACCTTC.

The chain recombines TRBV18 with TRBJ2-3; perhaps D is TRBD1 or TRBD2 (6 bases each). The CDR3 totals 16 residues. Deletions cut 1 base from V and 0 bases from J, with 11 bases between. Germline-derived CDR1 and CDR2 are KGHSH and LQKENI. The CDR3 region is CASSPRGAKSTDTQYF. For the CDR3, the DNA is TGTGCCAGCTCACCACGGGGGGCAAAGAGCACAGATACGCAGTATTTT.

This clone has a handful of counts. CDR3 DNA: TGCAGTGCTATGACAGAGCAGTACTTC. As protein: CSAMTEQYF. The chain couples TRBV20-1 to TRBJ2-7; no reliable D call. The CDR3 is made up of 9 amino acids. With 4 bases removed from V and 7 bases from J, the gap between germline ends came to 5 bases. Germline loops: CDR1 DFQATT, CDR2 SNEGSKA (reference sequence).

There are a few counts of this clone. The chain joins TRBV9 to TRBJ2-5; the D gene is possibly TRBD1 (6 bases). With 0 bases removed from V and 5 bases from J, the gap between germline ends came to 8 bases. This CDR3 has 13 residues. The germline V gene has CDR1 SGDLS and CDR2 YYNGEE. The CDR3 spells CASSVARGETQYF. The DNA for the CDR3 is TGTGCCAGCAGCGTAGCCAGGGGCGAGACCCAGTACTTC.

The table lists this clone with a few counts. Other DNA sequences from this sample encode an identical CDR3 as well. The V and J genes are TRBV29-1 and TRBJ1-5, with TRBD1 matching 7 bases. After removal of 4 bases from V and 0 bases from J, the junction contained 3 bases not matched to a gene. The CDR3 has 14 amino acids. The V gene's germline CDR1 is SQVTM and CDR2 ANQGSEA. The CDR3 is CSVGQGSSNQPQHF. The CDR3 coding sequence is TGCAGCGTTGGACAGGGCTCTAGCAATCAGCCCCAGCATTTT.

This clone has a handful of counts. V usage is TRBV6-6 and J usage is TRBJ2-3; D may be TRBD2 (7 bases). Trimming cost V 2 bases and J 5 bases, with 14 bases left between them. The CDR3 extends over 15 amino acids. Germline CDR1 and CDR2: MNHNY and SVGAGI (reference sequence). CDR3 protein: CASSYEGGRGDTQYF. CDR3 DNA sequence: TGTGCCAGCAGTTACGAAGGGGGGAGGGGAGATACGCAGTATTTT.

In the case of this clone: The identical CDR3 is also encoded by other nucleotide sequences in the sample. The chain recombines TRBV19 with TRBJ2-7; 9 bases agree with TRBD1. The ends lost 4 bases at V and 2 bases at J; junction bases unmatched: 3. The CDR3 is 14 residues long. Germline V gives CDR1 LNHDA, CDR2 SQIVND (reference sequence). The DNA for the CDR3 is TGTGCCAGTAGTACCCGGGACAGGGCCTACGAGCAGTACTTC. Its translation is CASSTRDRAYEQYF.

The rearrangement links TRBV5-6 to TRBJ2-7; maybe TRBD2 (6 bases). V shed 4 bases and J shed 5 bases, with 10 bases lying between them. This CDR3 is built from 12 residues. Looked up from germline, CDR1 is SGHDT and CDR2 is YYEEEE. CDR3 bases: TGTGCCAGCAGCCGGGGGTACCACGAGCAGTACTTC. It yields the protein CASSRGYHEQYF.

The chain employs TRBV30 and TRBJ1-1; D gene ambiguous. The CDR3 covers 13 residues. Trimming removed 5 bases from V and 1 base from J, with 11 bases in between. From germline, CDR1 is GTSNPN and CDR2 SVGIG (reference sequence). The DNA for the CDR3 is TGTGCCTGGGACACCTTCTCGAACACTGAAGCTTTCTTT. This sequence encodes CAWDTFSNTEAFF.

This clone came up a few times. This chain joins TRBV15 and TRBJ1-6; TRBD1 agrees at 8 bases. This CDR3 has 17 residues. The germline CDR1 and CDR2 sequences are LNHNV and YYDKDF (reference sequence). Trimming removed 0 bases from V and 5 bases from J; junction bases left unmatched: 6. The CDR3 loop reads CATSRDRQGLHNSPLHF. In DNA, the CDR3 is TGTGCCACCAGCAGAGATCGACAGGGGTTGCATAATTCACCCCTCCACTTT.

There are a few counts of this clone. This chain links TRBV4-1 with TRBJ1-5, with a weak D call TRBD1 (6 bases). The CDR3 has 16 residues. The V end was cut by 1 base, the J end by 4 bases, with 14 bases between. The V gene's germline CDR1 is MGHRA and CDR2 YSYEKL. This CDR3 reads CASSQGPDRLNQPQHF. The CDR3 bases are TGCGCCAGCAGCCAAGGCCCTGACAGGTTGAATCAGCCCCAGCATTTT.

CDR3 amino acids: CASRREGRDEQFF. CDR3 nucleotide sequence: TGTGCCAGCAGGCGGGAGGGCAGGGATGAGCAGTTCTTC. The chain joins TRBV7-3 to TRBJ2-1, with 9 bases that match TRBD2. The CDR3 has 13 amino acids. Looked up from germline, CDR1 is SGHTA and CDR2 is FQGTGA. After removal of 6 bases from V and 8 bases from J, the junction contained 5 bases not matched to a gene.

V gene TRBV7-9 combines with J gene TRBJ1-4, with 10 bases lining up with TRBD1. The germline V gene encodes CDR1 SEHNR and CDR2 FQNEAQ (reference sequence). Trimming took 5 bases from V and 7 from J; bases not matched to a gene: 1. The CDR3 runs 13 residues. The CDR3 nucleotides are TGTGCCAGCAGCGGGACAGGGGTTGAAAAACTGTTTTTT. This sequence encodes CASSGTGVEKLFF.

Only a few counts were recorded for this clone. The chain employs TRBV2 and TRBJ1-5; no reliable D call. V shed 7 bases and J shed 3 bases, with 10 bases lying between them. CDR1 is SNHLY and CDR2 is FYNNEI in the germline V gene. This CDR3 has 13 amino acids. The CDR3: CASIRGYNQPQHF. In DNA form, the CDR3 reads TGTGCCAGCATTCGGGGTTACAATCAGCCCCAGCATTTT.

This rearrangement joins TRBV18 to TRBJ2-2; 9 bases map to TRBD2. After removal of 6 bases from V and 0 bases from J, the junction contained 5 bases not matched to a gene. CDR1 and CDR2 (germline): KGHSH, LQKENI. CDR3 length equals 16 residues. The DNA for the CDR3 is TGTGCCAGCTCCCGTAGCGGGGGCGCGAACACCGGGGAGCTGTTTTTT. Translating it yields CASSRSGGANTGELFF. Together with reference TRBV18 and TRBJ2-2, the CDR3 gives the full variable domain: NAGVMQNPRHLVRRRGQEARLRCSPMKGHSHVYWYRQLPEEGLKFMVYLQKENIIDESGMPKERFSAEFPKEGPSILRIQQVVRGDSAAYFCASSRSGGANTGELFFGEGSRLTVL.

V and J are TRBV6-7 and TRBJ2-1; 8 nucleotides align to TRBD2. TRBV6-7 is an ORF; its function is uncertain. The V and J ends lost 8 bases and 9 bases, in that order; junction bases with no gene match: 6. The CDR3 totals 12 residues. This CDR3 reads CASRGGWAEQFF. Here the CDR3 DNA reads TGTGCCAGCCGGGGGGGATGGGCTGAGCAGTTCTTC.

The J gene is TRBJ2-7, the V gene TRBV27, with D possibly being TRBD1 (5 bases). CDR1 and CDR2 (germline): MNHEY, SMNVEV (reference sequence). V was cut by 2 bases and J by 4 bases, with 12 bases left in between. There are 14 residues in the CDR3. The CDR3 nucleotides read TGTGCCAGCAGTTTAAGGCACAGGAGATACGAGCAGTACTTC. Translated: CASSLRHRRYEQYF.

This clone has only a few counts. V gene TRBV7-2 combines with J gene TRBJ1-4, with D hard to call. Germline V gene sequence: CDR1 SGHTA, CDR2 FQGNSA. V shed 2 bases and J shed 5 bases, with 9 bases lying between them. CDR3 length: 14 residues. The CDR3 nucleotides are TGTGCCAGCAGCTTAATCACGAGGAATGAAAAACTGTTTTTT. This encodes CASSLITRNEKLFF.

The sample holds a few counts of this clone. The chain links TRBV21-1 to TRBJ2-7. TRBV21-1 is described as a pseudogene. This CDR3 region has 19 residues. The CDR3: CASKSLGRRGVLIAYEQYF. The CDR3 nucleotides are TGTGCCAGCAAGTCCCTGGGCAGGCGAGGGGTCCTTATTGCCTACGAGCAGTACTTC.